These T cell receptor beta chains were read from a single sample in a study of T-cell memory formation after mild COVID-19. TCRdb recomputed calls from the 5' RACE reads with MiXCR, one row per CDR3 protein. The sample includes roughly 52,000 distinct CDR3 sequences, around 7.3% of them seen just once. Source material: PBMCs or a T cell subset sorted from them (not recorded which). All receptors derive from a man aged 18 to 30 who had mild COVID-19 (a few samples of this study predate the infection). Cell type and time point are not known. The CDR3 runs from the conserved cysteine through the conserved F or W. A D gene is named only where the DNA matches it firmly. A row's size may be missing; if present it is once, few, many or a size class.

D	size	V	J	CDR3	DNA
NA	many	TRBV5-4	TRBJ2-3	CASRRGTDTQYF	TGTGCCAGCAGGAGGGGCACAGATACGCAGTATTTT
TRBD2	NA	TRBV7-6	TRBJ2-1	CASSLSGGGEQFF	TGTGCCAGCAGCTTGAGCGGGGGGGGTGAGCAGTTCTTC
NA	few	TRBV7-2	TRBJ1-2	CASSFNVAYGYTF	TGTGCCAGCAGCTTTAACGTTGCTTATGGCTACACCTTC
NA	NA	TRBV12-3/TRBV12-4	TRBJ1-6	CASSATRVSPLHF	TGTGCCAGCAGTGCCACCCGGGTCTCACCCCTCCACTTT
NA	many	TRBV7-9	TRBJ2-1	CASSLGWWSGARNEQFF	TGTGCCAGCAGCTTAGGGTGGTGGTCGGGGGCGAGAAATGAGCAGTTCTTC
NA	few	TRBV5-1	TRBJ2-3	CASSPGTGKDTQYF	TGCGCCAGCAGCCCCGGGACCGGAAAGGATACGCAGTATTTT
TRBD1	NA	TRBV3-1	TRBJ1-1	CASSQWGQTTNTWAFF	TGTGCCAGCAGCCAGTGGGGACAGACAACCAACACTTGGGCTTTCTTT
NA	NA	TRBV6-2/TRBV6-3	TRBJ2-3	CASSFAADTQYF	TGTGCCAGCAGTTTCGCTGCAGATACGCAGTATTTT
TRBD2	NA	TRBV7-2	TRBJ2-5	CASSLNVAGGLETQYF	TGTGCCAGCAGCTTAAATGTTGCGGGGGGTTTGGAGACCCAGTACTTC
NA	few	TRBV2	TRBJ2-7	CASSEPSRLAEEQYF	TGTGCCAGCAGTGAGCCCTCCCGACTGGCGGAAGAGCAGTACTTC
NA	many	TRBV4-2	TRBJ1-4	CASSPSRALNEKLFF	TGTGCCAGCAGCCCGTCGAGGGCCCTGAACGAAAAACTGTTTTTT
NA	many	TRBV10-3	TRBJ1-2	CAITDSYGYTF	TGTGCCATCACGGACAGCTATGGCTACACCTTC
TRBD1	few	TRBV4-3	TRBJ2-7	CASSQDSPIGTVVGYEQYF	TGCGCCAGCAGCCAAGATTCTCCCATTGGGACAGTAGTCGGCTACGAGCAGTACTTC
NA	NA	TRBV10-3	TRBJ2-5	CAISPARVGETQYF	TGTGCCATCAGCCCCGCGAGGGTTGGGGAGACCCAGTACTTC
NA	many	TRBV6-5	TRBJ1-1	CASRGETEAFF	TGTGCCAGCAGAGGGGAGACTGAAGCTTTCTTT
TRBD2	medium-sized	TRBV7-2	TRBJ2-1	CASSFLVAGGRSNEQFF	TGTGCCAGCAGCTTTCTTGTAGCGGGGGGCCGCTCAAATGAGCAGTTCTTC
TRBD1	few	TRBV4-1	TRBJ2-4	CASSRQGPIAKNIQYF	TGCGCCAGCAGCCGACAGGGACCTATAGCCAAAAACATTCAGTACTTC
NA	few	TRBV7-2	TRBJ2-6	CASSFRRGGFPSGANVLTF	TGTGCCAGCAGCTTCCGTCGCGGAGGATTCCCCTCTGGGGCCAACGTCCTGACTTTC
NA	NA	TRBV5-1	TRBJ2-2	CASSWGTGELFF	TGCGCCAGCAGCTGGGGCACCGGGGAGCTGTTTTTT
NA	many	TRBV5-1	TRBJ2-3	CASRQLQGDADTQYF	TGCGCCAGCAGACAGTTACAGGGAGACGCAGATACGCAGTATTTT
NA	NA	TRBV6-6	TRBJ1-2	CASSQDGNYGYTF	TGTGCCAGCAGCCAAGACGGTAACTATGGCTACACCTTC
NA	NA	TRBV4-1	TRBJ1-2	CASSQAYAYGYTF	TGCGCCAGCAGCCAAGCCTACGCCTATGGCTACACCTTC
TRBD1	few	TRBV7-2	TRBJ1-2	CATTKDRTNYGYTF	TGTGCCACCACTAAGGACAGGACGAACTATGGCTACACCTTC
TRBD1	NA	TRBV28	TRBJ2-3	CASSLSARGLDTQYF	TGTGCCAGCAGTTTAAGCGCCAGGGGGTTAGATACGCAGTATTTT
NA	NA	TRBV6-2/TRBV6-3	TRBJ2-7	CASPPTGSPCYEQYF	TGTGCCAGCCCGCCGACAGGTAGCCCATGCTACGAGCAGTACTTC
NA	few	TRBV6-2/TRBV6-3	TRBJ2-5	CASSYLTGGETQYF	TGTGCCAGCAGTTACTTGACAGGCGGGGAGACCCAGTACTTC
NA	NA	TRBV4-3	TRBJ1-4	CASSQDLSREVGEKLFF	TGCGCCAGCAGCCAAGATTTATCAAGGGAGGTTGGTGAAAAACTGTTTTTT
TRBD2	many	TRBV5-1	TRBJ2-2	CASSLAGDNTGELFF	TGCGCCAGCAGCCTAGCGGGGGATAACACCGGGGAGCTGTTTTTT
TRBD1	few	TRBV5-6	TRBJ2-3	CASSPATGGGADTQYF	TGTGCCAGCAGCCCGGCGACAGGGGGTGGTGCAGATACGCAGTATTTT
NA	NA	TRBV28	TRBJ1-1	CASSLNGRPNTEAFF	TGTGCCAGCAGTTTAAATGGACGGCCGAACACTGAAGCTTTCTTT
NA	NA	TRBV7-8	TRBJ2-2	CASSSPDTANTGELFF	TGTGCCAGCAGCTCACCCGACACCGCGAACACCGGGGAGCTGTTTTTT
NA	few	TRBV7-9	TRBJ2-5	CASSNLRGRETQYF	TGTGCCAGCAGCAACTTAAGGGGCCGAGAGACCCAGTACTTC
TRBD1	few	TRBV2	TRBJ1-5	CASSSGQGGNQPQHF	TGTGCCAGCAGTAGCGGACAGGGAGGCAATCAGCCCCAGCATTTT
NA	NA	TRBV7-7	TRBJ1-1	CASSLDFNTEAFF	TGTGCTAGCAGCTTAGATTTCAACACTGAAGCTTTCTTT
NA	NA	TRBV24-1	TRBJ2-7	CATSDLGTYEQYF	TGTGCCACCAGTGATTTGGGGACCTACGAGCAGTACTTC
TRBD1	NA	TRBV10-1	TRBJ2-3	CASSVRTGGPDTQYF	TGCGCCAGCAGTGTCCGAACAGGGGGCCCAGATACGCAGTATTTT
NA	many	TRBV3-1	TRBJ2-5	CASSQGEVAVETQYF	TGTGCCAGCAGCCAAGGAGAGGTAGCCGTCGAGACCCAGTACTTC
NA	many	TRBV5-1	TRBJ2-3	CASSLAGTTDTQYF	TGCGCCAGCAGCTTGGCAGGGACCACAGATACGCAGTATTTT
TRBD2	few	TRBV7-2	TRBJ2-3	CASSSRLSGGPDTQYF	TGTGCCAGCAGCTCCCGTTTGAGCGGGGGGCCAGATACGCAGTATTTT
NA	few	TRBV10-3	TRBJ2-6	CAIHGGQGMPNVLTF	TGTGCCATCCACGGGGGGCAGGGGATGCCCAACGTCCTGACTTTC
NA	few	TRBV4-1	TRBJ1-5	CASSQEEGRHQPQHF	TGCGCCAGCAGCCAAGAGGAAGGGCGACATCAGCCCCAGCATTTT
TRBD1	few	TRBV4-1	TRBJ1-2	CASSQGDRGDYGYTF	TGCGCCAGCAGCCAAGGGGACAGGGGGGACTATGGCTACACCTTC
NA	few	TRBV4-3	TRBJ2-7	CASSPTGTYEQYF	TGCGCCAGCAGCCCGACAGGAACCTACGAGCAGTACTTC
NA	few	TRBV20-1	TRBJ2-5	CSVKGGRGNGETQYF	TGCAGTGTAAAGGGGGGACGTGGTAACGGAGAGACCCAGTACTTC
TRBD2	many	TRBV7-9	TRBJ2-1	CASSGRGNEQFF	TGTGCCAGCAGCGGGAGGGGCAATGAGCAGTTCTTC
TRBD2	NA	TRBV4-3	TRBJ2-1	CASSQDSGAGGYSEQFF	TGCGCCAGCAGCCAAGATTCGGGCGCGGGGGGGTACTCTGAGCAGTTCTTC
NA	many	TRBV5-6	TRBJ2-2	CASSFFTAGELFF	TGTGCCAGCAGCTTTTTCACCGCCGGGGAGCTGTTTTTT
NA	NA	TRBV6-2/TRBV6-3	TRBJ1-6	CASSYLPGGNSPLHF	TGTGCCAGCAGTTACCTCCCGGGGGGTAATTCACCCCTCCACTTT